This TCR beta chain was identified during a study of cytomegalovirus exposure and HLA in healthy donors. The PCR was carried out with 60 Vbeta primers and 13 Jbeta primers. TCRdb's copy holds only in-frame clones and misses some; the assay was immunoSEQ multiplex PCR. The profile shows about 130,000 clones, approximately 80% of them singletons. The CDR3 totals 14 residues. The V gene end was trimmed by 6 bases and the J gene end by 3 bases; junction bases not matched to a gene: 6. Germline V gene data show CDR1 as MDHEN and CDR2 as SYDVKM. This clone was counted once. Regarding donors, all were healthy bone marrow donors. Donors likely had unrecorded immune exposures despite being nominally healthy when sampled.

The clonotype was recovered from a man aged 30-40 years in good health and CMV-seronegative. The chain has TRBV28 and TRBJ2-7; 9 bases are a match to TRBD1. Sequenced sample: PBMCs. The CDR3 here is CASRLTGQGYEQYF. CDR3 in DNA: TGTGCCAGCAGATTGACGGGACAGGGCTACGAGCAGTACTTC.